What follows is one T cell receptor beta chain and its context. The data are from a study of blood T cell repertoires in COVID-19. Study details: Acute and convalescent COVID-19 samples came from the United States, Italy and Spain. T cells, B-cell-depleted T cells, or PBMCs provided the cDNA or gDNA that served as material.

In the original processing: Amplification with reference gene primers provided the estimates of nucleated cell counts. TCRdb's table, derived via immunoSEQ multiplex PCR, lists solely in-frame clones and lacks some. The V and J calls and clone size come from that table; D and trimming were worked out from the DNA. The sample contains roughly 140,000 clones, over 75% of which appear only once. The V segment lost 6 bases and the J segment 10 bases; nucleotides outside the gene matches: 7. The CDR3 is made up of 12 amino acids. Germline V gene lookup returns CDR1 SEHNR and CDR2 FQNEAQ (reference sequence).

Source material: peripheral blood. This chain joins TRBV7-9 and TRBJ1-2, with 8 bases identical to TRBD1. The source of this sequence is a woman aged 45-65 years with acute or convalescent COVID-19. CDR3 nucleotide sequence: TGTGCCAGCAGGCCCGGACAGGGCTTCTACACCTTC. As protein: CASRPGQGFYTF.